Below, 11 T cell receptor beta chains from the same sample are listed, as sequenced in a study of OX40 agonist ivuxolimab in advanced cancers. Libraries were constructed by the immunoSEQ multiplex PCR assay. TCRdb obtained this table from immuneACCESS and retained in-frame rearrangements with V and J assigned. These tables miss some clones; where compared with another copy, unresolved V genes account for less than half of the shortfall, and the remainder is unexplained. The sample includes about 82,000 clones, with 70% to 90% observed a single time. Of the sample, 1.5% to 2% falls within the top ten clones. The sequences come from CD4+ or CD8+ T cells sorted from blood, collected in a trial of the OX40 agonist ivuxolimab. The receptors were gathered from an adult with an advanced solid tumor such as melanoma, head and neck, liver or kidney cancer.

The V and J genes are TRBV4-1 and TRBJ2-1, with TRBD1 matching 9 bases. V was pared by 3 bases and J by 3 bases, with 3 bases of the junction left unmatched. From germline, CDR1 is MGHRA and CDR2 YSYEKL. CDR3 size: 15 residues. CDR3 in amino acids: CASSHRQGVYNEQFF. CDR3 nucleotide sequence: TGCGCCAGCAGCCATAGACAGGGGGTCTACAATGAGCAGTTCTTC.

The V gene is TRBV28, the J gene TRBJ1-4; no definite D call. The V end was cut by 5 bases, the J end by 7 bases, with 5 bases between. The CDR3 loop spans 11 amino acids. CDR1 is MDHEN, CDR2 SYDVKM, per germline. The CDR3 reads CASSTVEKLFF. The CDR3 nucleotides read TGTGCCAGCAGTACAGTTGAAAAACTGTTTTTT.

The chain carries TRBV29-1 and TRBJ2-5, with D possibly matching TRBD2 (5 bases). Trimming removed 2 bases from V and 8 bases from J, with 15 bases in between. Germline CDR1 is SQVTM and CDR2 is ANQGSEA. The CDR3 is 13 residues long. The CDR3 reads CSVERQDPGTQYF. The CDR3 coding sequence is TGCAGCGTTGAAAGGCAGGACCCGGGAACCCAGTACTTC.

This clone has only a few counts. V and J are TRBV10-3 and TRBJ2-7; 7 bases are a match to TRBD1. CDR1 is ENHRY, CDR2 SYGVKD, per germline. The CDR3 has 16 amino acids. V lost 5 bases, J lost 0 bases, and 10 bases stayed unmatched. CDR3: CAISISGGRGSYEQYF. CDR3 bases: TGTGCCATCAGTATATCAGGGGGTAGGGGCTCCTACGAGCAGTACTTC.

This clone was seen many times. The V call is TRBV19, the J call TRBJ1-1; 10 bases align to TRBD1. Germline V gene sequence: CDR1 LNHDA, CDR2 SQIVND (reference sequence). The CDR3 extends over 14 amino acids. Trimming removed 4 bases from V and 5 bases from J; junction bases left unmatched: 4. CDR3: CASSRTGGSTEAFF. The CDR3 DNA is TGTGCCAGTAGTAGGACAGGGGGATCAACTGAAGCTTTCTTT.

This clone showed up just once. The chain combines TRBV28 with TRBJ1-1; TRBD1 is a possible D gene (6 bases). The CDR3 extends over 14 amino acids. V lost 5 bases and J 1 base, leaving 11 bases between the germline ends. Germline assignment: CDR1 MDHEN and CDR2 SYDVKM. The CDR3 protein is CASSLVQGNTEAFF. The DNA of the CDR3 is TGTGCCAGCAGTCTAGTACAGGGGAACACTGAAGCTTTCTTT. The full variable domain, its missing parts supplied by reference TRBV28 and TRBJ1-1, is DVKVTQSSRYLVKRTGEKVFLECVQDMDHENMFWYRQDPGLGLRLIYFSYDVKMKEKGDIPEGYSVSREKKERFSLILESASTNQTSMYLCASSLVQGNTEAFFGQGTRLTVV.

The chain links TRBV2 to TRBJ2-2; tentatively, D is TRBD1 or TRBD2 (5 bases each). Germline-derived CDR1 and CDR2 are SNHLY and FYNNEI. V lost 7 bases and J 6 bases, leaving 12 bases between the germline ends. CDR3 size: 13 residues. This chain's CDR3 is CASIGTLAGELFF. CDR3 DNA sequence: TGTGCCAGCATCGGGACCCTCGCCGGGGAGCTGTTTTTT.

The chain couples TRBV5-4 to TRBJ1-1, with 11 bases matching TRBD1. CDR1 and CDR2 (germline): SGHNT, YYREEE (reference sequence). The V segment lost 3 bases and the J segment 10 bases; nucleotides outside the gene matches: 8. The CDR3 is made up of 14 amino acids. This CDR3 reads CASSSSPGTGGAFF. The DNA for the CDR3 is TGTGCCAGCAGCTCGTCCCCCGGGACAGGGGGAGCTTTCTTT.

This clone was picked up a small number of times. This chain links TRBV11-3 with TRBJ2-3; D is unresolved. The CDR3 sequence is 11 residues long. V was clipped by 1 base and J by 5 bases, with 1 base between them. The germline V gene has CDR1 SGHNT and CDR2 YENEEA. This CDR3 reads CASSLGDTQYF. CDR3 in DNA: TGTGCCAGCAGCTTAGGAGATACGCAGTATTTT.

The chain carries TRBV6-6 and TRBJ2-7; weak D call: TRBD1 (6 bases). Germline V gene sequence: CDR1 MNHNY, CDR2 SVGAGI (reference sequence). CDR3 length: 11 amino acids. Trimming stripped 10 bases from V and 3 bases from J, with 10 bases between. CDR3 bases: TGTGCCACCAGGGGCGACTACGAGCAGTACTTC. Encoded protein: CATRGDYEQYF.

The chain has TRBV29-1 and TRBJ2-7, with D possibly TRBD2 on 6 matching bases. From germline, CDR1 is SQVTM and CDR2 ANQGSEA. This CDR3 region has 12 residues. Trimming took 6 bases from V and 5 from J, leaving 14 bases between them. CDR3 region: CSVTVGSDEQYF. CDR3 nucleotide sequence: TGCAGCGTGACAGTCGGGAGCGACGAGCAGTACTTC.